This entry is about one T cell receptor beta chain. CDR1 SGHTS and CDR2 YDEGEE come from the germline V gene. V was trimmed by 0 bases and J by 4 bases, leaving 11 bases between them. The CDR3 consists of 14 residues. These data come from a study of cytotoxic CD8 clonotypes in ibrutinib-treated CLL. Measured with immunoSEQ multiplex PCR; TCRdb has only the in-frame clones, and not every one. The repertoire holds approximately 92,000 clones, with roughly 80% as singletons. This chain uses TRBV5-8 with TRBJ2-7; maybe TRBD1 (5 bases). The clonotype comes from a human donor with chronic lymphocytic leukemia. The source material was PBMCs, sampled after 24 months of ibrutinib treatment. The DNA for the CDR3 is TGTGCCAGCAGCTTGGGGCAGGGTAGGTACGAGCAGTACTTC. It codes for CASSLGQGRYEQYF.